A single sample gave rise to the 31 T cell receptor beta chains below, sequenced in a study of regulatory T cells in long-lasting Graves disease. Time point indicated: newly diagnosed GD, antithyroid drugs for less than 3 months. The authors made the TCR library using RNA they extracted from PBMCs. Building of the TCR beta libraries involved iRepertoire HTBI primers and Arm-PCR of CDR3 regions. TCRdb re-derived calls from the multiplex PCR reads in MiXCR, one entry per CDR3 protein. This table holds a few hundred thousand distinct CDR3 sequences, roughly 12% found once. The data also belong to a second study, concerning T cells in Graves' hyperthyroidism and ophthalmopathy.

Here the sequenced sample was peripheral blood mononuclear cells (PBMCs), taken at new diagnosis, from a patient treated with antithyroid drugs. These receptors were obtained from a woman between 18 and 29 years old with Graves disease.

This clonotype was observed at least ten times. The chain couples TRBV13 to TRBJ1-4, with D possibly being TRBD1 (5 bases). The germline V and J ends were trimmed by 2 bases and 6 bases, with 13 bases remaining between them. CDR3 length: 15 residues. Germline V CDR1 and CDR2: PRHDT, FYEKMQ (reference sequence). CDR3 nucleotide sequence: TGTGCCAGCAGCTTATCCACCAGGGCGGATGAAAAACTGTTTTTT. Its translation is CASSLSTRADEKLFF. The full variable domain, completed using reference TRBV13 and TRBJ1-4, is AAGVIQSPRHLIKEKRETATLKCYPIPRHDTVYWYQQGPGQDPQFLISFYEKMQSDKGSIPDRFSAQQFSDYHSELNMSSLELGDSALYFCASSLSTRADEKLFFGSGTQLSVL.

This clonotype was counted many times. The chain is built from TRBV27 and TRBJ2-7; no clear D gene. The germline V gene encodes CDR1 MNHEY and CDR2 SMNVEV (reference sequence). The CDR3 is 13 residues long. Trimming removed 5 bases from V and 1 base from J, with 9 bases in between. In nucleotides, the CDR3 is TGTGCCAGCAGTCAAGCCCCTTCCTACGAGCAGTACGTC. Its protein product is CASSQAPSYEQYV.

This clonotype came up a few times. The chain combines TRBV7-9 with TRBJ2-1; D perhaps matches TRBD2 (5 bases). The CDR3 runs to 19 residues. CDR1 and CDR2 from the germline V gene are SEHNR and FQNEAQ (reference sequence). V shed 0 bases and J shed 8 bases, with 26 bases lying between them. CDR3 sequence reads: CASSLAVLVKLQSNDEQFF. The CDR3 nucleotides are TGTGCCAGCAGCTTAGCGGTACTAGTTAAGCTCCAATCGAACGATGAGCAGTTCTTC.

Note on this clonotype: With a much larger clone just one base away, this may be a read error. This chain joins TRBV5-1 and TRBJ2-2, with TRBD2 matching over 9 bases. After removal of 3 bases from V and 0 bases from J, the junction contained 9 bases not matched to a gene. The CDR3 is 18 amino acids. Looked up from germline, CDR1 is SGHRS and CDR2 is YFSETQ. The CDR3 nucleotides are TGCGCCAGCAGCTCGGCCTTTGGACTAGCGCCGAACACCGGGGAGCTGTTTTTT. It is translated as CASSSAFGLAPNTGELFF.

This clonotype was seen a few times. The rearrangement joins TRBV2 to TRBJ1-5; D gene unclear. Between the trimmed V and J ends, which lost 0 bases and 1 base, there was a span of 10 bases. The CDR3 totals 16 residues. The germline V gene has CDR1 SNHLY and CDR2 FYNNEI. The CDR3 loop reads CASSEALPLSNQPQHF. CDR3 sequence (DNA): TGTGCCAGCAGTGAAGCGCTGCCCCTAAGCAATCAGCCCCAGCATTTT.

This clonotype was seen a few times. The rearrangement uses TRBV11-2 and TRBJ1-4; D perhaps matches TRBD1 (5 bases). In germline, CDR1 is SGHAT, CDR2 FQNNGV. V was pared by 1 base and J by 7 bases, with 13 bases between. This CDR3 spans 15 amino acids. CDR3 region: CASSLASRDGEKLFF. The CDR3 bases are TGTGCCAGCAGCTTAGCTTCTAGGGACGGTGAAAAACTGTTTTTT.

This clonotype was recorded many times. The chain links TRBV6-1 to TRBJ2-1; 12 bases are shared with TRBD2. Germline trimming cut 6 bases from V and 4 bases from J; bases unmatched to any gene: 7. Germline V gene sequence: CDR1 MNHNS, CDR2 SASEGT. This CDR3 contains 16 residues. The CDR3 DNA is TGTGCCAGCAGGCCACGGACTAGCGGGATATACAATGAGCAGTTCTTC. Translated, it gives CASRPRTSGIYNEQFF.

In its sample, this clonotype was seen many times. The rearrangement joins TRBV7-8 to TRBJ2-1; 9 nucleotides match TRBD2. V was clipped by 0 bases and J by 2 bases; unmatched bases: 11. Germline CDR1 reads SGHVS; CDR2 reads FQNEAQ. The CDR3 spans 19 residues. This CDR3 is CASSLAQLGLAGPYNEQFF. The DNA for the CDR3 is TGTGCCAGCAGCTTAGCGCAACTCGGGCTAGCGGGACCCTACAATGAGCAGTTCTTC.

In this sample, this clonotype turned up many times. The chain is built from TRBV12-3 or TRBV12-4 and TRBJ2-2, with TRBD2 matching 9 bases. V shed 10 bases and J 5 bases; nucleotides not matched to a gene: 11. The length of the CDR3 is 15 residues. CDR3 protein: CATLGGGRGTGELFF. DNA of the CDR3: TGTGCCACCCTCGGGGGCGGGAGGGGGACCGGGGAGCTGTTTTTT.

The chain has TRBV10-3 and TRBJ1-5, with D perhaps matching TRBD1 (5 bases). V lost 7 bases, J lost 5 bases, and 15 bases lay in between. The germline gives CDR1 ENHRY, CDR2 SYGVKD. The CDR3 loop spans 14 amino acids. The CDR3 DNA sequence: TGTGCCATCAAGTCCGGGGGGTTCGATCAGCCCCAGCATTTT. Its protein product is CAIKSGGFDQPQHF.

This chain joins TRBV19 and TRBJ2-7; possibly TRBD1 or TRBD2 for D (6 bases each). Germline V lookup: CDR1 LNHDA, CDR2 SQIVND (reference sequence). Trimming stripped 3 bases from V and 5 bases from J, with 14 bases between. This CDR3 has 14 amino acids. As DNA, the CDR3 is TGTGCCAGTAGTATGACGGGGGCTACGGACGAGCAGTACGTC. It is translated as CASSMTGATDEQYV.

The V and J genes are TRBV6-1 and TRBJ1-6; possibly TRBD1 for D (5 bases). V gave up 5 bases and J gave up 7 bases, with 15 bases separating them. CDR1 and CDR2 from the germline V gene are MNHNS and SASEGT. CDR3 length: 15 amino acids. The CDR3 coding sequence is TGTGCCAGCAGTAGGGGTCCCACAGCGAATTCACCCCTCCACTTT. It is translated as CASSRGPTANSPLHF.

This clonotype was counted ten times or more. Here the CDR3 reads CATSDPQNRQGTSFTDTQYF. CDR3 coding DNA: TGTGCCACCAGTGACCCTCAAAATCGACAGGGGACATCTTTCACAGATACGCAGTATTTT. V usage is TRBV24-1 and J usage is TRBJ2-3; 8 positions match TRBD1. Trimming took 4 bases from V and 2 from J; bases not matched to a gene: 19. This CDR3 is built from 20 residues. CDR1 KGHDR and CDR2 SFDVKD come from the germline V gene.

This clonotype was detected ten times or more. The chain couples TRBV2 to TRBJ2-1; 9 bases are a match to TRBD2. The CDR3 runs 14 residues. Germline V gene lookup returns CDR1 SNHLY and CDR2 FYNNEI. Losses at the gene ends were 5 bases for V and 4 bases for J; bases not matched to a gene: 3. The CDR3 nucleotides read TGTGCCAGCAGTCGGACTAGCGATTACAATGAGCAGTTCTTC. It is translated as CASSRTSDYNEQFF.

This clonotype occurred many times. CDR3 sequence (DNA): TGTGCCAGCAGTTTTATCCCTGGGGGGCCGTCAGACCTCTACGAGCAGTACTTC. Amino acid sequence: CASSFIPGGPSDLYEQYF. The gene calls are TRBV28 and TRBJ2-7, with D perhaps being TRBD1 or TRBD2 (6 bases each). CDR3 length equals 18 residues. Germline assignment: CDR1 MDHEN and CDR2 SYDVKM. V was pared by 3 bases and J by 3 bases, with 24 bases between.

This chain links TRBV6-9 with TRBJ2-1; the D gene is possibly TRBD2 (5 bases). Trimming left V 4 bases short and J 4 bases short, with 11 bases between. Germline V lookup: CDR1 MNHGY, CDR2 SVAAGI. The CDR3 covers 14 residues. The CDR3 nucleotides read TGTGCCAGCAGTTTTACTAGGGTATACAATGAGCAGTTCTTC. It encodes CASSFTRVYNEQFF.

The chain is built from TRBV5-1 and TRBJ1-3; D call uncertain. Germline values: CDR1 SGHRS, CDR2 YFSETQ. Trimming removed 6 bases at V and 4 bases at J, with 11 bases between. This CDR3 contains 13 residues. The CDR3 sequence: CASIHYRGNTIYF. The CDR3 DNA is TGCGCCAGCATCCATTATAGGGGAAACACCATATATTTT. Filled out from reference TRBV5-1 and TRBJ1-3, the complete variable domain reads KAGVTQTPRYLIKTRGQQVTLSCSPISGHRSVSWYQQTPGQGLQFLFEYFSETQRNKGNFPGRFSGRQFSNSRSEMNVSTLELGDSALYLCASIHYRGNTIYFGEGSWLTVV.

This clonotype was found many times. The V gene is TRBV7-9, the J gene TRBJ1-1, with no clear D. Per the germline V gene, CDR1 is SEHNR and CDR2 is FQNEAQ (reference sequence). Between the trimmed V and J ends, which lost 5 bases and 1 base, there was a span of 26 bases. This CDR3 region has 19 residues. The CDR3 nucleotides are TGTGCCAGCAGCGCCCCTAGGGCAGGTGGAGAGTTTGCGAACACTGAAGCTTTCTTT. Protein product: CASSAPRAGGEFANTEAFF. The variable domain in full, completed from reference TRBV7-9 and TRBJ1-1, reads DTGVSQNPRHKITKRGQNVTFRCDPISEHNRLYWYRQTLGQGPEFLTYFQNEAQLEKSRLLSDRFSAERPKGSFSTLEIQRTEQGDSAMYLCASSAPRAGGEFANTEAFFGQGTRLTVV.

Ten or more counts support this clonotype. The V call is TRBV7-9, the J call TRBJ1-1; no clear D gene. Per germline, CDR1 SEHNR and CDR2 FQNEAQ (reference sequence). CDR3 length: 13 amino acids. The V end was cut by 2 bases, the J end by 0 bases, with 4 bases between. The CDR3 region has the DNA TGTGCCAGCAGCTTAATGCTGAACACTGAAGCTTTCTTT. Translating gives CASSLMLNTEAFF.

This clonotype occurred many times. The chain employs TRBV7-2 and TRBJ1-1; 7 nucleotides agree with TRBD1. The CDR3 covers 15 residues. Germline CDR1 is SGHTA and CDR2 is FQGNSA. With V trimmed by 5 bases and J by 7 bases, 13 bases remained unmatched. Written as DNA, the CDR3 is TGTGCCAGCAGCCGGCCCGGCTGGGGACAGCATGAAGCTTTCTTT. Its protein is CASSRPGWGQHEAFF.

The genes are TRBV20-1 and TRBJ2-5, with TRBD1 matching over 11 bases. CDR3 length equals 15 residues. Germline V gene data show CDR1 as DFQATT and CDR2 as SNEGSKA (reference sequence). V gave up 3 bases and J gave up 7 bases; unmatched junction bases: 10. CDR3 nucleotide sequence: TGCAGTGCTAGGGACAGGGGGCCCCCTAAGAGGACCCAGTACTTC. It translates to CSARDRGPPKRTQYF.

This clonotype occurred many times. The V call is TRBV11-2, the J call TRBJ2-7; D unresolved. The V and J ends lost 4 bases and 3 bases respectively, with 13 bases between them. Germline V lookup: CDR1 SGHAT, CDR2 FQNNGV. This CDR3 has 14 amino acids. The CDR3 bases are TGTGCCAGCAGCTCACTCGATTTAGGCTACGAGCAGTACGTC. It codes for CASSSLDLGYEQYV.

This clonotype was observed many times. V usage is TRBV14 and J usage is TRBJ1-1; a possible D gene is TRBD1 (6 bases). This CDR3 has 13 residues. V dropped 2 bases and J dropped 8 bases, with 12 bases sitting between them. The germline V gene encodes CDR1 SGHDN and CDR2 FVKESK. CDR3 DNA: TGTGCCAGCAGCCAAAACAGGGTTTCCGAAGCTTTCTTT. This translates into CASSQNRVSEAFF.

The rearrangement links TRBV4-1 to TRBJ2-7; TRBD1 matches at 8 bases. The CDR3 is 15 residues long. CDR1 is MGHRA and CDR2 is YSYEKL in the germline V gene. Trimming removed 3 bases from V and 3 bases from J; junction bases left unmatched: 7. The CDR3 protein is CASSHRTGSRYEQYF. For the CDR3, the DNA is TGCGCCAGCAGCCACAGGACAGGGTCCCGCTACGAGCAGTACTTC.

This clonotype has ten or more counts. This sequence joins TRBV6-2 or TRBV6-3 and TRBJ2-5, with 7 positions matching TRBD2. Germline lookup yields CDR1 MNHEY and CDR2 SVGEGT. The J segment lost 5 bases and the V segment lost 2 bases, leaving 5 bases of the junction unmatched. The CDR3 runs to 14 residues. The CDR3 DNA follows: TGTGCCAGCAGTTACAGCGGGACCCAGGAGACCCAGTACTTC. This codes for CASSYSGTQETQYF.

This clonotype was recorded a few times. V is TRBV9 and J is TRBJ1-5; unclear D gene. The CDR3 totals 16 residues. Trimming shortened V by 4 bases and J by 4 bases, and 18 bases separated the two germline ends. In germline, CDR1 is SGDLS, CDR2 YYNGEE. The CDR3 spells CASSPEGGVGNQPQHF. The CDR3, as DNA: TGTGCCAGCAGCCCAGAGGGCGGCGTGGGAAATCAGCCCCAGCATTTT.

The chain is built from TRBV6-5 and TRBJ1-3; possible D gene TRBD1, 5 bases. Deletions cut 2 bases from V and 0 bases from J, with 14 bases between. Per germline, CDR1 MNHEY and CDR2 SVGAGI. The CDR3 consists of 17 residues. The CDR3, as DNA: TGTGCCAGCAGTTACGGCTTTCACGGGGCCTCTGGAAACACCATATATTTT. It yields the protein CASSYGFHGASGNTIYF.

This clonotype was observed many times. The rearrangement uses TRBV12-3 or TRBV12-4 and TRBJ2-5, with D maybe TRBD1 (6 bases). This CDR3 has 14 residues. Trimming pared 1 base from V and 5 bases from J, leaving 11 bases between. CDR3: CASSLVGQGETQYF. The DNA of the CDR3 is TGTGCCAGCAGTTTAGTAGGGCAGGGGGAGACCCAGTACTTC.

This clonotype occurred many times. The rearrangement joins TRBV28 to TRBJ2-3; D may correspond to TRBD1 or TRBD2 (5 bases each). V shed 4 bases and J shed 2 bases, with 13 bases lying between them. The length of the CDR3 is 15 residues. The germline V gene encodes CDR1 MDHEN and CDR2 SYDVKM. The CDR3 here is CASSYRDRYTDTQYF. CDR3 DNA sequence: TGTGCCAGCAGTTATAGGGACCGTTACACAGATACGCAGTATTTT. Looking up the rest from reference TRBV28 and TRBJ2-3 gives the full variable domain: DVKVTQSSRYLVKRTGEKVFLECVQDMDHENMFWYRQDPGLGLRLIYFSYDVKMKEKGDIPEGYSVSREKKERFSLILESASTNQTSMYLCASSYRDRYTDTQYFGPGTRLTVL.

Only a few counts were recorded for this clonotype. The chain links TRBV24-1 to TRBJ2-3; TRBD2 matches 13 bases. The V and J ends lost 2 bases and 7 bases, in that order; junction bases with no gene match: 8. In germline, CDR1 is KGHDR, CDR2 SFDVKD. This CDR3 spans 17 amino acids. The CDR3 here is CATSDWTSGSGGNTQYF. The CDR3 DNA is TGTGCCACCAGTGATTGGACTAGCGGGAGCGGTGGAAATACGCAGTATTTT.

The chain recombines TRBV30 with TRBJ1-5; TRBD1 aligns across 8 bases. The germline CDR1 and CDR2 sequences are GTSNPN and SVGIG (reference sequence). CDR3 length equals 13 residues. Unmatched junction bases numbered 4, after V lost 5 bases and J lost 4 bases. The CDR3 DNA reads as TGTGCCTGGGCCGGACAGGGTAATCAGCCCCAGCATTTT. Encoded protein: CAWAGQGNQPQHF.